A selection of T cell receptor beta chains follows, all from one sample in a study of identical twins. TCRdb reprocessed the 5' RACE reads via MiXCR and lists one record per CDR3 protein. In the table there are roughly 350,000 distinct CDR3 sequences, roughly an eighth of which are singletons. The same sample was also studied in work on yellow fever vaccine responses in identical twins.

Sequenced material: CD8+ T cells sorted from blood. The source of these receptors is a woman in her late teens or twenties in good health. Both conserved end residues are part of each CDR3. D genes are given only for firm matches. A clone size is listed for some rows: how often the clone was seen (once, few, many), or a class if it is expanded.

J: TRBJ1-1; V: TRBV25-1; size: many; D: NA; DNA: TGTGCCAGCAGTGAATCGCCGGGCCGGCGGACCGACACTGAAGCTTTCTTT; CDR3: CASSESPGRRTDTEAFF
J: TRBJ2-1; V: TRBV12-3/TRBV12-4; size: many; D: TRBD1; DNA: TGTGCCAGCAGTTTCCCGGGACAGGGATCAGGAGGCGAGCAGTTCTTC; CDR3: CASSFPGQGSGGEQFF
J: TRBJ1-5; V: TRBV20-1; size: few; D: NA; DNA: TGCAGTGCGGTGACAGATAGCAATCAGCCCCAGCATTTT; CDR3: CSAVTDSNQPQHF
J: TRBJ1-2; V: TRBV11-2; size: NA; D: NA; DNA: TGTGCCAGCAGCCCGATACAAGGCGGCTATGGCTACACCTTC; CDR3: CASSPIQGGYGYTF
J: TRBJ2-1; V: TRBV29-1; size: NA; D: TRBD1; DNA: TGCAGCGTTGAACACAGGGGGTACAATGAGCAGTTCTTC; CDR3: CSVEHRGYNEQFF
J: TRBJ2-2; V: TRBV4-1; size: many; D: TRBD2; DNA: TGCGCCAGCAGCTTCCCGGGAGGGGTCGCGGAGCTGTTTTTT; CDR3: CASSFPGGVAELFF
J: TRBJ2-2; V: TRBV27; size: NA; D: TRBD2; DNA: TGTGCCAGCAGTTTATCATCCGGGGGGGCCGTAGTCGGGGAGCTGTTTTTT; CDR3: CASSLSSGGAVVGELFF
J: TRBJ2-6; V: TRBV27; size: few; D: TRBD2; DNA: TGTGCCAGCAGCCGGACTAGCGGGGATCTCTCCGGGGCCAACGTCCTGACTTTC; CDR3: CASSRTSGDLSGANVLTF
J: TRBJ2-7; V: TRBV7-9; size: NA; D: NA; DNA: TGTGCCAGCAGCTTTTTAGGGACATCTGGGGCCTACGAGCAGTACTTC; CDR3: CASSFLGTSGAYEQYF
J: TRBJ2-7; V: TRBV7-6; size: NA; D: NA; DNA: TGTGCCAGCAGCTTGAGTGGAACAGCCTACGAGCAGTACTTC; CDR3: CASSLSGTAYEQYF
J: TRBJ2-7; V: TRBV9; size: NA; D: TRBD1; DNA: TGTGCCAGCAGCCTAGGGACAGGGGTGGTCTACGAGCAGTACTTC; CDR3: CASSLGTGVVYEQYF
J: TRBJ2-5; V: TRBV7-9; size: many; D: NA; DNA: TGTGCCAGCAGCTTAGGGGCAGGGCAAGAGACCCAGTACTTC; CDR3: CASSLGAGQETQYF